This entry features one TCR beta chain sequence. Its antigen remains unknown. These data are taken from a study of shared clonotypes between healthy human individuals. Study summary: Two female and a few male donors aged 18 to 49 were enrolled. A donor's plate count was three for CD4 naive and three for CD4 memory; CD8 naive had two and CD8 memory one.

All the donors were Caucasian adults who lived in Nashville, Tennessee. Study-level findings and limits: For naive CD4 cells, 4% to 5% of clonotypes were shared across several donors.

Profiled with immunoSEQ multiplex PCR; TCRdb holds only in-frame clones, not every one. This sample has just over 2,000,000 clones; 90% to 95% occur once, and the top ten carry roughly 0.13%. This CDR3 is built from 13 residues. Trimming took 5 bases from V and 3 from J, leaving 6 bases between them. CDR1 and CDR2 (germline): SGDLS, YYNGEE. The material sequenced was naive CD4+ T cells sorted from blood. Indicated subset: CD45RA+ positively selected. The chain links TRBV9 to TRBJ2-6, with D unresolved. The receptor was isolated from a man aged 18 to 29 in good health. The CDR3 loop reads CASRPSGANVLTF. CDR3 DNA: TGTGCCAGCAGACCGAGTGGGGCCAACGTCCTGACTTTC.